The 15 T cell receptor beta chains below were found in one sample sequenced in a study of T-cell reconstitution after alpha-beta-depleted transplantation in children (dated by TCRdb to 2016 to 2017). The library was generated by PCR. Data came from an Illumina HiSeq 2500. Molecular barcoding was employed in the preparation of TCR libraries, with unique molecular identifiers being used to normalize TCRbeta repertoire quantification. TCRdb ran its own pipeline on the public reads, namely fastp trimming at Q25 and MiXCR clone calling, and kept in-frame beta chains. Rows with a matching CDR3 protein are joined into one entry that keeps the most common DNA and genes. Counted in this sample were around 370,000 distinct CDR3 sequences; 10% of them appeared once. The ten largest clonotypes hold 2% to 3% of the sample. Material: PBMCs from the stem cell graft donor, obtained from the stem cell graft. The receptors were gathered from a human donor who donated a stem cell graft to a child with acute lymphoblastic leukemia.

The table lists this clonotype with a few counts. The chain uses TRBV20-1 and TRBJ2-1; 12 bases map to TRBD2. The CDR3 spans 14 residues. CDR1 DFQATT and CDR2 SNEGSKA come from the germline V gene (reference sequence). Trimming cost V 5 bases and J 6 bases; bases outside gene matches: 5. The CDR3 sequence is CSAYSGLAGNEQFF. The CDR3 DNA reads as TGCAGTGCTTATTCGGGACTAGCGGGCAATGAGCAGTTCTTC.

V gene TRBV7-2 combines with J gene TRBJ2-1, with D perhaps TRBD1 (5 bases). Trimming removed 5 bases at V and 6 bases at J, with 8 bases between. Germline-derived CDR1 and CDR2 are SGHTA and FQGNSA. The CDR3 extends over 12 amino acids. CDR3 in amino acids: CASSPGFNEQFF. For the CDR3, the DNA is TGTGCCAGCAGCCCAGGGTTCAATGAGCAGTTCTTC.

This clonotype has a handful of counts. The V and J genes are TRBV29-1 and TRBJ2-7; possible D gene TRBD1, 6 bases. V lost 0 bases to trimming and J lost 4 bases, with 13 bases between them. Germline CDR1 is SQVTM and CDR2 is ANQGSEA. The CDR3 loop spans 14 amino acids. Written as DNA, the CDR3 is TGCAGCGTTGAAGAACCGGGACACAATTACGAGCAGTACTTC. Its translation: CSVEEPGHNYEQYF.

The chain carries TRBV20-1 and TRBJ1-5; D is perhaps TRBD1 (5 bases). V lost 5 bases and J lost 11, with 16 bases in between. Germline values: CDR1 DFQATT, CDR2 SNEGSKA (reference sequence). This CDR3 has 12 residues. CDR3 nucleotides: TGCAGTGCTTCAAACCAGGACATTGCCCAGCATTTT. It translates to CSASNQDIAQHF.

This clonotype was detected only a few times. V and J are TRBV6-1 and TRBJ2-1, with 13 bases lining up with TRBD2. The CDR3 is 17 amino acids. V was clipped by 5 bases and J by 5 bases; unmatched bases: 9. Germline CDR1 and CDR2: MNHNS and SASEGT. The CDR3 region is CASSPMGLAGNDNEQFF. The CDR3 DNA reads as TGTGCCAGCAGTCCGATGGGACTAGCGGGAAACGACAATGAGCAGTTCTTC.

The CDR3, as DNA: TGCAGCGGCCGGACAGCGCCTAATGAAAAACTGTTTTTT. This codes for CSGRTAPNEKLFF. The J gene is TRBJ1-4, the V gene TRBV29-1; possible D gene TRBD1, 6 bases. Trimming took 7 bases from V and 3 from J, leaving 12 bases between them. Germline values: CDR1 SQVTM, CDR2 ANQGSEA. The CDR3 sequence is 13 residues long.

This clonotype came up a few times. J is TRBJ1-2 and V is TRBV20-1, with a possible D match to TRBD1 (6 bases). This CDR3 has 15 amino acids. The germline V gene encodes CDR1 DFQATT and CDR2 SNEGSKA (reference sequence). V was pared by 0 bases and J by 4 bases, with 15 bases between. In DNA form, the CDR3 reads TGCAGTGCTAGAGATCTTGAACAGGGAATCTATGGCTACACCTTC. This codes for CSARDLEQGIYGYTF.

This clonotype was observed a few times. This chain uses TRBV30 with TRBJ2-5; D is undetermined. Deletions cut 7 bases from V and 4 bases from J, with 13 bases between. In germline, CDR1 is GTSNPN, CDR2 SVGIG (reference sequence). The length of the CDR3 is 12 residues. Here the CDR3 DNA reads TGTGCCTCCACAGTAATGGGAGAGACCCAGTACTTC. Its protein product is CASTVMGETQYF.

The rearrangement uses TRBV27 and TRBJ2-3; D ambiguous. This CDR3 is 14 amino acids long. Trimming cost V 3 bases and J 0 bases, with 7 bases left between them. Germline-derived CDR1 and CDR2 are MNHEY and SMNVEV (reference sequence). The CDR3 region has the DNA TGTGCCAGCAGTTTGAGAATTAGCACAGATACGCAGTATTTT. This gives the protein CASSLRISTDTQYF.

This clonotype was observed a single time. The chain's CDR3 is CASSQEGTQSLYNEQFF. CDR3 sequence (DNA): TGCGCCAGCAGCCAAGAAGGTACCCAGTCCCTTTACAATGAGCAGTTCTTC. V and J are TRBV4-1 and TRBJ2-1, with D unclear. Germline assignment: CDR1 MGHRA and CDR2 YSYEKL. This CDR3 contains 17 residues. Between the trimmed V and J ends, which lost 0 bases and 4 bases, there was a span of 16 bases.

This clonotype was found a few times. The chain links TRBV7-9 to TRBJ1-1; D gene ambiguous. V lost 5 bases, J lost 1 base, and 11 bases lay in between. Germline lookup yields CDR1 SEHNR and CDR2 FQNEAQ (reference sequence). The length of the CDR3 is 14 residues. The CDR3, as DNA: TGTGCCAGCAGCGGATGGGAGCGGAACACTGAAGCTTTCTTT. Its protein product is CASSGWERNTEAFF.

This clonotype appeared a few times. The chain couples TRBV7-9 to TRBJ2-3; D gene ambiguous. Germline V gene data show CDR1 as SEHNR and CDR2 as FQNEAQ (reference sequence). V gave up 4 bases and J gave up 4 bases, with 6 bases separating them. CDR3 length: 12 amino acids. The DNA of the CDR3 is TGTGCCAGCAGCTGGACCCCAGATACGCAGTATTTT. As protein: CASSWTPDTQYF.

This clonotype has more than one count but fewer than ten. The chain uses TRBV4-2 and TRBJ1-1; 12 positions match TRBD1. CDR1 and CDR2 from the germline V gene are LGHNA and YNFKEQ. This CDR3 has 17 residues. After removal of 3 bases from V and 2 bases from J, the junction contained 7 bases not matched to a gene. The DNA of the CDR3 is TGTGCCAGCAGCCACCGGTGGGACAGGGGGCGAAACACTGAAGCTTTCTTT. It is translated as CASSHRWDRGRNTEAFF.

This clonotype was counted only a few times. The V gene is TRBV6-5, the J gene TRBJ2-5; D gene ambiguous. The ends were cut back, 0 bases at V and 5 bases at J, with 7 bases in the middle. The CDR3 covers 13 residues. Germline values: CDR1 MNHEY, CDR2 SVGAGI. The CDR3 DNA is TGTGCCAGCAGTTACTCGGGTTGGGAGACCCAGTACTTC. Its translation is CASSYSGWETQYF.

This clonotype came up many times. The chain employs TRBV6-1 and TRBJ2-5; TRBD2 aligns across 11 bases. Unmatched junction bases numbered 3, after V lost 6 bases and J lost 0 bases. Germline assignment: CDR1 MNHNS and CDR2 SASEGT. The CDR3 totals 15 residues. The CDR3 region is CASRGTSGHQETQYF. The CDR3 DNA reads TGTGCCAGCAGGGGGACTAGCGGCCACCAAGAGACCCAGTACTTC.